The 5 T cell receptor beta chains presented below share a single source sample, sequenced in a study of blood T cell repertoires in COVID-19. The method was immunoSEQ multiplex PCR; TCRdb's version includes in-frame clones alone and lacks a portion of them. This sample yields roughly 200,000 clones, of which about 86% are seen a single time; 1.5% belongs to the top ten. The material sequenced was peripheral blood. All receptors come from a man aged 18-30 years with active or convalescent COVID-19.

This rearrangement joins TRBV24-1 to TRBJ2-5, with 9 nucleotides matching TRBD1. The CDR3 has 15 residues. CDR1 is KGHDR, CDR2 SFDVKD, per germline. The junction had 8 bases not matched to a gene; V was cut back by 5 bases and J by 5 bases. This chain's CDR3 is CATSAPQGARETQYF. Here the CDR3 DNA reads TGTGCCACCAGTGCCCCACAGGGGGCGCGGGAGACCCAGTACTTC.

CDR3 sequence: CASSLAVGELSYEQYF. Here the CDR3 DNA reads TGTGCCAGCAGCTTGGCCGTCGGGGAGCTATCCTACGAGCAGTACTTC. The chain joins TRBV5-5 to TRBJ2-7; D might be TRBD2 (5 bases). The length of the CDR3 is 16 residues. The V end was cut by 0 bases, the J end by 1 base, with 14 bases between. From germline, CDR1 is SGHKS and CDR2 YYEKEE (reference sequence).

This clone was found a few times. V is TRBV2 and J is TRBJ1-4, with a possible D match to TRBD1 (5 bases). Germline V CDR1 and CDR2: SNHLY, FYNNEI. The ends were cut back, 9 bases at V and 5 bases at J, with 16 bases in the middle. This CDR3 region has 14 residues. The CDR3 reads CARTRAGVNEKLFF. The CDR3 nucleotides read TGTGCCAGGACCCGGGCGGGGGTCAATGAAAAACTGTTTTTT.

The genes are TRBV6-6 and TRBJ2-7, with 7 bases that match TRBD2. With 2 bases clipped from V and 3 bases from J, the junction kept 4 bases outside the gene matches. The CDR3 covers 14 residues. Germline CDR1 reads MNHNY; CDR2 reads SVGAGI (reference sequence). CDR3 sequence: CASSYVRELYEQYF. In nucleotides, the CDR3 is TGTGCCAGCAGTTACGTGCGGGAGCTCTACGAGCAGTACTTC.

This clone was counted a few times. The chain links TRBV4-2 to TRBJ1-5, with 11 nucleotides matching TRBD1. This CDR3 has 15 amino acids. V was pared by 0 bases and J by 7 bases, with 2 bases of the junction left unmatched. The germline V gene encodes CDR1 LGHNA and CDR2 YNFKEQ. CDR3: CASSQDRTGGQPQHF. The CDR3 nucleotides read TGTGCCAGCAGCCAAGATAGGACAGGGGGCCAGCCCCAGCATTTT.